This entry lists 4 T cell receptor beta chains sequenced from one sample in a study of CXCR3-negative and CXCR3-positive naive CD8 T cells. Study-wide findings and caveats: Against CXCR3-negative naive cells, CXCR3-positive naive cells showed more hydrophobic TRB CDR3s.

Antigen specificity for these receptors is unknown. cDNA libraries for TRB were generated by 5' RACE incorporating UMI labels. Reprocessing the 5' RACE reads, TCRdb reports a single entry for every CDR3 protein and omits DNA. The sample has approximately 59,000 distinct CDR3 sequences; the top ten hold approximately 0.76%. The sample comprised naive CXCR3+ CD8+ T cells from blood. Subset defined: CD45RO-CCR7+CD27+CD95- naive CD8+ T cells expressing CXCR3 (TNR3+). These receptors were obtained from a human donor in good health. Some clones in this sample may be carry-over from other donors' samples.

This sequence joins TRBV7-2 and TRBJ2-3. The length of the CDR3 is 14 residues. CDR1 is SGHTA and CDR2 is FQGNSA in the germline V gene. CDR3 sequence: CASSLGKDLGAQYF.

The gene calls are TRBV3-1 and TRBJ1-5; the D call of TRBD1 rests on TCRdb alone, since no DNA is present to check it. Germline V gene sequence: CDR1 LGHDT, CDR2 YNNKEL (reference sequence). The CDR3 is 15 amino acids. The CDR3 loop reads CASSQQTGVHQPQHF. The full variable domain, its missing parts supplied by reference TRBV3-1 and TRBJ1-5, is DTAVSQTPKYLVTQMGNDKSIKCEQNLGHDTMYWYKQDSKKFLKIMFSYNNKELIINETVPNRFSPKSPDKAHLNLHINSLELGDSAVYFCASSQQTGVHQPQHFGDGTRLSIL.

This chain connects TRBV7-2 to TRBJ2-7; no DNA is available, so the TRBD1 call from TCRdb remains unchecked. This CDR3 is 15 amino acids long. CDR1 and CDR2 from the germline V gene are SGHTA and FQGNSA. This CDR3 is CASSSGGSLNYEQYF.

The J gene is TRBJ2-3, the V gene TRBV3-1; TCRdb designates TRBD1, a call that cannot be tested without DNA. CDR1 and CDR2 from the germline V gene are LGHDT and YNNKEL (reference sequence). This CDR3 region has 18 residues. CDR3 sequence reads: CASSQEFDSGGFTDTQYF.